This T cell receptor beta chain derives from a study of cytomegalovirus exposure and HLA in healthy donors. Overall study findings and caveats: In vitro work confirmed that three CMV-associated chains recognize CMV antigens. As was reported, the classifier diagnosed cytomegalovirus status with high specificity and sensitivity. The study designated some 180 TCR beta chains cytomegalovirus-associated.

The donors were part of the validation cohort, which consisted of about 120 subjects and was separate from the first cohort of under 850 subjects. About this clone: What it binds is not known.

In germline, CDR1 is SGHVS, CDR2 FNYEAQ. This CDR3 contains 16 residues. J was trimmed by 3 bases and V by 3 bases; bases with no gene match: 6. Profiling relied on immunoSEQ multiplex PCR, and the TCRdb table lists in-frame clones only, not all of them. The data hold about 73,000 clones, with approximately 94% observed a single time. The rearrangement links TRBV7-6 to TRBJ2-2; 8 nucleotides match TRBD2. Sequenced: PBMCs. This receptor was taken from a woman between 18 and 29 years old in good health and CMV-seropositive. The CDR3 reads CASSLTAGEYTGELFF. The CDR3 bases are TGTGCCAGCAGCTTGACAGCGGGAGAGTACACCGGGGAGCTGTTTTTT.